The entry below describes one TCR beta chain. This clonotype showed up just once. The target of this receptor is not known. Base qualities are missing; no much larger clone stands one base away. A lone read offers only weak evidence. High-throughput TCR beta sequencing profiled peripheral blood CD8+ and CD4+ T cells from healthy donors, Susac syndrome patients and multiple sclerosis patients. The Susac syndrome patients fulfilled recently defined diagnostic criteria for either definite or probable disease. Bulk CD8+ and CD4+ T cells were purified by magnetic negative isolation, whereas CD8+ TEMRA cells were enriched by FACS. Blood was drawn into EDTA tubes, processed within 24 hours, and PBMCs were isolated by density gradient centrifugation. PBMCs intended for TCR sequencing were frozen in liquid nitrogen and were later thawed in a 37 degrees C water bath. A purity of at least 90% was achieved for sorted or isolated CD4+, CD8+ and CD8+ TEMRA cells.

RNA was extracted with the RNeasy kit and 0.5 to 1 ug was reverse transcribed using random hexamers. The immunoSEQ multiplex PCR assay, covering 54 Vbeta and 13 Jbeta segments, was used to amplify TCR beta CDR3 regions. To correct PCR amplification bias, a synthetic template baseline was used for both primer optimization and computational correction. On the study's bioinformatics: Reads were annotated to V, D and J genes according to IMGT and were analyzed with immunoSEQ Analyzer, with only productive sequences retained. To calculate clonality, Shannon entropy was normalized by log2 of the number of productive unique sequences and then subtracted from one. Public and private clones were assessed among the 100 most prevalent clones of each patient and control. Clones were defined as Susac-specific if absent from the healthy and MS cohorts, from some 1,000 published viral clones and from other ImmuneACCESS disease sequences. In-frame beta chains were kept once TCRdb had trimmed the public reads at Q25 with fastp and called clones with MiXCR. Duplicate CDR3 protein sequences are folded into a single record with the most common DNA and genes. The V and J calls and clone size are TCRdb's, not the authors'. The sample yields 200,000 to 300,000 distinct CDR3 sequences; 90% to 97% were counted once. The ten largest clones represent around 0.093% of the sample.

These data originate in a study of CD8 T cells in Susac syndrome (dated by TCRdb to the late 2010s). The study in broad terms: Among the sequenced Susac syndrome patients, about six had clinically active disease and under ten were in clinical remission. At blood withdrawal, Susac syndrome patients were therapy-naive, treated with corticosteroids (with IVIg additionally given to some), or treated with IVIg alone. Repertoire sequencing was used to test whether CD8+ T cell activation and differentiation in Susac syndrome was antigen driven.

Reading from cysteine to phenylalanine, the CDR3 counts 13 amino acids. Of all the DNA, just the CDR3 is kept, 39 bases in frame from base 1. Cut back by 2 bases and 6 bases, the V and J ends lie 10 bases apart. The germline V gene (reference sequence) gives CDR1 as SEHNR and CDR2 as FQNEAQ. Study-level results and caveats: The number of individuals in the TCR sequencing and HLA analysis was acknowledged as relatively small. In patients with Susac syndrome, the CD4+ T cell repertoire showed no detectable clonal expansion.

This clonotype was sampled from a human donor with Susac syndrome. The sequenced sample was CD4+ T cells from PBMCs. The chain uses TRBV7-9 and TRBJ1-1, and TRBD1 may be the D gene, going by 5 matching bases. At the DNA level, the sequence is TGTGCCAGCAGCTTATCCGGGACCGCTGAAGCTTTCTTT. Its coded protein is CASSLSGTAEAFF.